This T cell receptor (beta chain) came from a study of blood T cell repertoires in COVID-19. Looking at the study overall: T cells, B-cell-depleted T cells, or PBMCs supplied cDNA or gDNA.

This CDR3 spans 15 amino acids. Trimming removed 4 bases from V and 4 bases from J, with 15 bases in between. CDR1 and CDR2 (germline): SGDLS, YYNGEE. It was within 2 weeks before study entry that exposed participants met a COVID-19 case. In the authors' workflow: Reference gene primer amplification yielded estimated nucleated cell counts. Assay used: immunoSEQ multiplex PCR; TCRdb lists only in-frame clones, some missing. V and J calls plus clone size are reproduced from that table; the DNA served to infer D and trimming. The sample consists of almost 350,000 clones, roughly 90% of them appearing once.

Sequenced sample: PBMCs or T cells enriched from blood (not recorded which). The sequence came from a woman aged 25-40 years who had been exposed to COVID-19. The chain uses TRBV9 and TRBJ2-1, with D perhaps TRBD2 (6 bases). For the CDR3, the DNA is TGTGCCAGCAGCCTTAGCGGCTTGGCTTACAATGAGCAGTTCTTC. It encodes CASSLSGLAYNEQFF.